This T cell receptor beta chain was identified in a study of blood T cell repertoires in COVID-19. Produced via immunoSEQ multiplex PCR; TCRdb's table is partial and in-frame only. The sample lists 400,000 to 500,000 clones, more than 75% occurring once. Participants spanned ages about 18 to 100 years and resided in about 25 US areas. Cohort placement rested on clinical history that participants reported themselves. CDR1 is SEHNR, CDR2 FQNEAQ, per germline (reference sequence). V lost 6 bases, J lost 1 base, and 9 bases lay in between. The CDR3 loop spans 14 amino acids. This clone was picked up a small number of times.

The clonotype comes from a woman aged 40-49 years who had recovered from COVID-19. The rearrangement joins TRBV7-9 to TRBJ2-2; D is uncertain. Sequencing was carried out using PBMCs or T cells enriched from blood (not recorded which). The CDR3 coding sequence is TGTGCCAGCAGAAATAACAGGAACACCGGGGAGCTGTTTTTT. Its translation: CASRNNRNTGELFF. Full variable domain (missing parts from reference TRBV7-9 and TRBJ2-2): DTGVSQNPRHKITKRGQNVTFRCDPISEHNRLYWYRQTLGQGPEFLTYFQNEAQLEKSRLLSDRFSAERPKGSFSTLEIQRTEQGDSAMYLCASRNNRNTGELFFGEGSRLTVL.